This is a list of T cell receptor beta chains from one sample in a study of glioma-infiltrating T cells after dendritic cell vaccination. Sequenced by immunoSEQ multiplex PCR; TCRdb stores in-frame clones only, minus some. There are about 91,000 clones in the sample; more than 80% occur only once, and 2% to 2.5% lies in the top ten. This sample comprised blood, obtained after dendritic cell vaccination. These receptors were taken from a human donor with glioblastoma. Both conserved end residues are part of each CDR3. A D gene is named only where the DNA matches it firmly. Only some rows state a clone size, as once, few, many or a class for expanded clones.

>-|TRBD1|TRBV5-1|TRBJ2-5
CASSFQGAIGETQYF
TGCGCCAGCAGCTTCCAGGGGGCAATAGGGGAGACCCAGTACTTC
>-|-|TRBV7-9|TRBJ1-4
CASSQLGRRVGEKLFF
TGTGCCAGCAGCCAGCTCGGGCGCAGGGTAGGAGAAAAACTGTTTTTT
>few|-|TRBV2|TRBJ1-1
CASSESGKGAFF
TGTGCCAGCAGTGAAAGCGGGAAAGGAGCTTTCTTT
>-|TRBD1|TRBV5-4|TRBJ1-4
CASSFGQAEKLFF
TGTGCCAGCAGCTTCGGACAGGCTGAAAAACTGTTTTTT
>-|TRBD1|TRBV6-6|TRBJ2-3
CASWTGGTDTQYF
TGTGCCAGCTGGACAGGGGGCACAGATACGCAGTATTTT
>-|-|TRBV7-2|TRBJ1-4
CASSVTLYEKLFF
TGTGCCAGCAGCGTTACCCTATATGAAAAACTGTTTTTT
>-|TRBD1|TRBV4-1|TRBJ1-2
CASSQAGQGYGYTF
TGCGCCAGCAGCCAAGCGGGACAGGGGTATGGCTACACCTTC
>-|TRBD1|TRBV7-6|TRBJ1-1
CASSFPGTGMNTEAFF
TGTGCCAGCAGCTTTCCCGGGACAGGGATGAACACTGAAGCTTTCTTT
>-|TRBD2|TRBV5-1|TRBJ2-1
CASSSTSGGGNNEQFF
TGCGCCAGCAGCTCTACTAGCGGGGGGGGCAACAATGAGCAGTTCTTC
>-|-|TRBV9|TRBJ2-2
CASSVATGGPHRELFF
TGTGCCAGCAGCGTAGCTACTGGCGGGCCCCACCGGGAGCTGTTTTTT
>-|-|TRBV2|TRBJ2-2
CASSEVGGTGELFF
TGTGCCAGCAGTGAAGTTGGCGGCACCGGGGAGCTGTTTTTT
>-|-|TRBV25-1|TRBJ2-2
CASSDISGATGELFF
TGTGCCAGCAGTGACATATCAGGGGCCACCGGGGAGCTGTTTTTT
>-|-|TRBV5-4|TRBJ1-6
CASSLPSINSPLHF
TGTGCCAGCAGCCTACCTTCAATTAATTCACCCCTCCACTTT
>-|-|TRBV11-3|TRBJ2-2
CASSTQGRSTGELFF
TGTGCCAGCAGCACACAGGGAAGGAGCACCGGGGAGCTGTTTTTT
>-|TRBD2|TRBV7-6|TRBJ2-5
CASSLAGLGTGETQYF
TGTGCCAGCAGCTTAGCGGGACTAGGAACCGGGGAGACCCAGTACTTC
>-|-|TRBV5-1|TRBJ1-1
CASSLDNRDTEAFF
TGCGCCAGCAGCTTGGATAACAGGGATACTGAAGCTTTCTTT
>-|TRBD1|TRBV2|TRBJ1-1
CASSTQGPHTEAFF
TGTGCCAGCAGTACACAGGGGCCACACACTGAAGCTTTCTTT
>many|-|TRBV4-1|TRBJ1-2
CASSLLIRNYGYTF
TGCGCCAGCAGCCTACTGATCCGTAACTATGGCTACACCTTC
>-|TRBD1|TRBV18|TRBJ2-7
CASSPNDRDEQYF
TGTGCCAGCTCACCGAACGACAGGGACGAGCAGTACTTC
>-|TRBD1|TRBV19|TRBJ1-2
CASSTQLTGGGYTF
TGTGCCAGTAGTACCCAGCTCACAGGGGGTGGCTACACCTTC
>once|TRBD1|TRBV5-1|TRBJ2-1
CASSLGQGGYNEQFF
TGCGCCAGCAGCTTGGGACAGGGGGGTTACAATGAGCAGTTCTTC
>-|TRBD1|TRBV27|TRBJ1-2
CASSSRGAGDGYTF
TGTGCCAGCAGTTCCAGGGGGGCAGGGGATGGCTACACCTTC
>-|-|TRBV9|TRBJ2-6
CASSVDLSGANVLTF
TGTGCCAGCAGCGTAGATCTCTCTGGGGCCAACGTCCTGACTTTC
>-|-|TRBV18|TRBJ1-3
CASSPDNIFTSGNTIYF
TGTGCCAGCTCACCAGACAACATCTTCACTTCTGGAAACACCATATATTTT
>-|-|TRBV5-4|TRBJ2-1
CASSQGAGALGNEQFF
TGTGCCAGCAGCCAAGGCGCGGGGGCCCTAGGGAATGAGCAGTTCTTC
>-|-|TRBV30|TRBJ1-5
CAWSVRGEGGNQPQHF
TGTGCCTGGAGTGTAAGGGGTGAAGGGGGCAATCAGCCCCAGCATTTT
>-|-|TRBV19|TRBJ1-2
CASSFTGYGYTF
TGTGCCAGTAGTTTTACTGGCTATGGCTACACCTTC